Each of the 10 T cell receptor beta chains below was sequenced from the same sample in a study of blood T cell repertoires in COVID-19 (dated by TCRdb to the early 2020s). The library was obtained by the immunoSEQ multiplex PCR assay. TCRdb took over this immuneACCESS table, retaining in-frame rearrangements with V and J assigned. Such tables are incomplete; in checked studies, under half of the missing clones stem from an unresolved V gene, and the remainder is unexplained. The sample data list roughly 180,000 clones, and 82% of these were observed just once. 15% to 20% of the sample comes from the top ten. Sequencing was performed on PBMCs or T cells enriched from blood (not recorded which). These TCRs come from a man aged 55-75 years who had recovered from COVID-19.

The chain has TRBV4-2 and TRBJ2-1, with D perhaps matching TRBD2 (6 bases). The length of the CDR3 is 14 residues. The V end lost 6 bases, the J end lost 8 bases, and 17 bases lay between the germline ends. Germline CDR1 reads LGHNA; CDR2 reads YNFKEQ. The CDR3 spells CASSSGEVEDEQFF. The DNA of the CDR3 is TGTGCCAGCAGTTCGGGAGAAGTGGAGGATGAGCAGTTCTTC.

This clone was observed once. The chain couples TRBV4-1 to TRBJ2-7, with D maybe TRBD1 (8 bases). Trimming took off 1 base at V and 6 bases at J, with 28 bases between the two ends. Germline V gives CDR1 MGHRA, CDR2 YSYEKL. This CDR3 comprises 19 residues. The CDR3 reads CASSQGVSGGHGGPGEQYF. The CDR3 DNA reads as TGCGCCAGCAGCCAAGGAGTTTCAGGGGGCCACGGGGGGCCTGGCGAGCAGTACTTC.

The V call is TRBV18, the J call TRBJ2-7; 13 nucleotides line up with TRBD2. V lost 2 bases and J lost 3; bases outside the gene matches: 4. This CDR3 region has 16 residues. Germline loops: CDR1 KGHSH, CDR2 LQKENI. CDR3 DNA: TGTGCCAGCTCACCAGGAACTAGCGGGGGGGTCTACGAGCAGTACTTC. Amino acid sequence: CASSPGTSGGVYEQYF.

The chain employs TRBV9 and TRBJ2-3; D call uncertain. The CDR3 covers 13 residues. V lost 0 bases and J 6 bases, leaving 8 bases between the germline ends. The germline V gene has CDR1 SGDLS and CDR2 YYNGEE. Written as DNA, the CDR3 is TGTGCCAGCAGCGTAGGTCACCGGGATACGCAGTATTTT. As protein: CASSVGHRDTQYF.

The count of this clone is one. The chain is built from TRBV6-2 or TRBV6-3 and TRBJ2-5; D gene unclear. Germline V CDR1 and CDR2: MNHEY, SVGEGT. V dropped 0 bases and J dropped 5 bases, with 4 bases sitting between them. The CDR3 covers 12 residues. CDR3 in DNA: TGTGCCAGCAGTTACTCGTCGGAGACCCAGTACTTC. It yields the protein CASSYSSETQYF.

J is TRBJ2-1 and V is TRBV19; 10 bases are shared with TRBD1. Per the germline V gene, CDR1 is LNHDA and CDR2 is SQIVND (reference sequence). Trimming took 4 bases from V and 6 from J; bases not matched to a gene: 9. This CDR3 is built from 16 residues. This CDR3 reads CASSTPTGGLGNEQFF. CDR3 DNA sequence: TGTGCCAGTAGTACACCGACAGGGGGCTTGGGCAATGAGCAGTTCTTC. The full variable domain, rest sourced from reference TRBV19 and TRBJ2-1, is DGGITQSPKYLFRKEGQNVTLSCEQNLNHDAMYWYRQDPGQGLRLIYYSQIVNDFQKGDIAEGYSVSREKKESFPLTVTSAQKNPTAFYLCASSTPTGGLGNEQFFGPGTRLTVL.

The rearrangement uses TRBV6-5 and TRBJ1-3; TRBD1 is a possible D gene (6 bases). CDR1 is MNHEY, CDR2 SVGAGI, per germline. With 6 bases removed from V and 4 bases from J, the gap between germline ends came to 10 bases. The CDR3 extends over 13 amino acids. CDR3 in amino acids: CASRRGQGNTIYF. The CDR3 DNA is TGTGCCAGCAGACGCGGACAGGGAAACACCATATATTTT.

The genes are TRBV19 and TRBJ1-6, with D possibly TRBD1 on 5 matching bases. Germline-derived CDR1 and CDR2 are LNHDA and SQIVND (reference sequence). CDR3 length equals 15 residues. Trimming removed 6 bases at V and 5 bases at J, with 14 bases between. The CDR3 DNA sequence: TGTGCCAGTAGCAATACGGGACTCGATAATTCACCCCTCCACTTT. Its protein product is CASSNTGLDNSPLHF.

The rearrangement joins TRBV7-3 to TRBJ2-5; 11 bases line up with TRBD2. Per the germline V gene, CDR1 is SGHTA and CDR2 is FQGTGA. The CDR3 sequence is 14 residues long. The V segment lost 8 bases and the J segment 4 bases; nucleotides outside the gene matches: 6. CDR3 protein: CASGRGLAGETQYF. The CDR3 bases are TGTGCCAGCGGGCGAGGACTAGCGGGAGAGACCCAGTACTTC.

The chain joins TRBV11-2 to TRBJ2-3, with a weak D call TRBD1 (6 bases). Per germline, CDR1 SGHAT and CDR2 FQNNGV. V lost 1 base to trimming and J lost 0 bases, with 11 bases between them. The CDR3 loop spans 16 amino acids. CDR3 in DNA: TGTGCCAGCAGCTTAGCCGGGACACCTAGCACAGATACGCAGTATTTT. It is translated as CASSLAGTPSTDTQYF.